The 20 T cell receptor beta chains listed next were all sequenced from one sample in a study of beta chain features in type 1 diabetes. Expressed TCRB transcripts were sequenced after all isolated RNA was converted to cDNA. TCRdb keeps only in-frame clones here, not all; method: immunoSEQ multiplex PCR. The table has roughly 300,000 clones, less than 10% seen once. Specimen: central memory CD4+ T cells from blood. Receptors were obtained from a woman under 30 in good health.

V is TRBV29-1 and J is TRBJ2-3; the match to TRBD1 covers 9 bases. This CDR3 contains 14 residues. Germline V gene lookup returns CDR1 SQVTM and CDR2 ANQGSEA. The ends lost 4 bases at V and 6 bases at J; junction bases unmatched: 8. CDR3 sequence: CSVGPGTGRDTQYF. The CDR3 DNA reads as TGCAGCGTTGGCCCCGGGACAGGGAGGGATACGCAGTATTTT.

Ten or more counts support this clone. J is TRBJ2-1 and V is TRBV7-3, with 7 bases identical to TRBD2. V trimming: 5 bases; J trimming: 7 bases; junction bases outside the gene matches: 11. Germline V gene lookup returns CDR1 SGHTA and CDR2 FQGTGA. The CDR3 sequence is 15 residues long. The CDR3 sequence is CASSPRGGTMNEQFF. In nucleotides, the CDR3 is TGTGCCAGCAGCCCCCGGGGTGGGACTATGAATGAGCAGTTCTTC.

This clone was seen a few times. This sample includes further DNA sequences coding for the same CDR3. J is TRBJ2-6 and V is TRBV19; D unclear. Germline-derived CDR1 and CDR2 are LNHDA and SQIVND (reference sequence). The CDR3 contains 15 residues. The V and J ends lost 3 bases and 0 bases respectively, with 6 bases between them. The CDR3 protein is CASSIRASGANVLTF. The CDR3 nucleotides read TGTGCCAGTAGTATTAGAGCCTCTGGGGCCAACGTCCTGACTTTC.

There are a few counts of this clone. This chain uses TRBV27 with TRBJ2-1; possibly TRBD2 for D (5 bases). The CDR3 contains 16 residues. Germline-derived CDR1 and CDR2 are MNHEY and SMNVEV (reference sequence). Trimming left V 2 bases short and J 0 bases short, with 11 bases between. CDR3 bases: TGTGCCAGCAGTTTAGCGGGCCGGAGCTCCTACAATGAGCAGTTCTTC. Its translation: CASSLAGRSSYNEQFF.

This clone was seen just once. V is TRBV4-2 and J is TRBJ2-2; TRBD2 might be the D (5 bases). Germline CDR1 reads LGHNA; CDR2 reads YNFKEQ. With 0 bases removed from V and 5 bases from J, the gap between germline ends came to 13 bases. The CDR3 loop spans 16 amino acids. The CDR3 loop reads CASSQDRASSTGELFF. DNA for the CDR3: TGTGCCAGCAGCCAAGATAGGGCTAGCTCGACCGGGGAGCTGTTTTTT.

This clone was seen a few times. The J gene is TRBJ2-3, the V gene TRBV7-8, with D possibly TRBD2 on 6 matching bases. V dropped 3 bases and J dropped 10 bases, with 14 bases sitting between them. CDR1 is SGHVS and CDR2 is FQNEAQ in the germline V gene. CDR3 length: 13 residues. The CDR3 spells CASSFHQRESQYF. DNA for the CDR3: TGTGCCAGCAGCTTTCATCAACGGGAGTCGCAGTATTTT.

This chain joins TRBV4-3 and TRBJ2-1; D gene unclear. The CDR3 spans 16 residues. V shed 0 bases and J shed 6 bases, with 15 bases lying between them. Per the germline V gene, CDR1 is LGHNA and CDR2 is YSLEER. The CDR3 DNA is TGCGCCAGCAGCCAAGATTACAGCGAGACATCCAATGAGCAGTTCTTC. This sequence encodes CASSQDYSETSNEQFF.

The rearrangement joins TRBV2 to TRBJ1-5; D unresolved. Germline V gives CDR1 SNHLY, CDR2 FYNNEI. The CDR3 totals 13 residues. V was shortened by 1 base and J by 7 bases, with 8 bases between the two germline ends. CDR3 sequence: CASSEGPGQPQHF. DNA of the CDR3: TGTGCCAGCAGTGAAGGACCGGGGCAGCCCCAGCATTTT.

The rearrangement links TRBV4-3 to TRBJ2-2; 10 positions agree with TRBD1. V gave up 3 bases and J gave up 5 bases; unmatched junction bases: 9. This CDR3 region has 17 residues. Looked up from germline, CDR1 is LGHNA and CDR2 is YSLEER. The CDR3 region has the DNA TGCGCCAGCAGCCAGATACGACAGGGGGCGCGGACCGGGGAGCTGTTTTTT. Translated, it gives CASSQIRQGARTGELFF.

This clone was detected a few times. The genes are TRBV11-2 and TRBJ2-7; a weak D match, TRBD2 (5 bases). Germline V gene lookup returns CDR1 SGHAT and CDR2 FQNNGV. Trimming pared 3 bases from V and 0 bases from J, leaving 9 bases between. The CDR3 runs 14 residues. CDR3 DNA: TGTGCCAGCAGCTTGGCTAGCCTCTCCTACGAGCAGTACTTC. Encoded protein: CASSLASLSYEQYF.

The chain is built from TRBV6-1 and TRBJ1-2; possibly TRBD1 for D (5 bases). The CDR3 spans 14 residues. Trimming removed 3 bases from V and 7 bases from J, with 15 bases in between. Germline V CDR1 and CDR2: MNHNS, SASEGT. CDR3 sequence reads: CASSDPQGRGGYTF. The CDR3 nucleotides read TGTGCCAGCAGTGACCCCCAGGGACGGGGTGGCTACACCTTC.

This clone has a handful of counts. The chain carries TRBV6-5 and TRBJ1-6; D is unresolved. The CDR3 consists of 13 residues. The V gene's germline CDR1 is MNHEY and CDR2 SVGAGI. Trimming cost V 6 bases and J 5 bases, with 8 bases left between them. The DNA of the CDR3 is TGTGCCAGCAGCCCGCTCCATAATTCACCCCTCCACTTT. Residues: CASSPLHNSPLHF.

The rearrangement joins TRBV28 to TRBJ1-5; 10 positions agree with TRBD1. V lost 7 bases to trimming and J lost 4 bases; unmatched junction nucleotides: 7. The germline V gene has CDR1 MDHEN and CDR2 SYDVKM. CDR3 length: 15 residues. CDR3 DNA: TGTGCCAGCATCCCGGTGGGACAGGGGAATCAGCCCCAGCATTTT. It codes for CASIPVGQGNQPQHF.

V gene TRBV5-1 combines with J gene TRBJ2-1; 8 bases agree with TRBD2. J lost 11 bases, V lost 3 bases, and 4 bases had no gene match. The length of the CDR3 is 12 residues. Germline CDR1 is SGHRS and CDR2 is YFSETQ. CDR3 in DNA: TGCGCCAGCAGCTCTACTAGCGGCAAGCAGTTCTTC. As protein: CASSSTSGKQFF.

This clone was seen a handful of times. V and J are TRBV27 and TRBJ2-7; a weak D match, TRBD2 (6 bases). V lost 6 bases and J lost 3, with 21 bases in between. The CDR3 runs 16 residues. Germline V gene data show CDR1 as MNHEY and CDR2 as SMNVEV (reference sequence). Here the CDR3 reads CASRRISRASVYEQYF. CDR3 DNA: TGTGCCAGCAGACGAATCTCTAGGGCTAGCGTCTACGAGCAGTACTTC.

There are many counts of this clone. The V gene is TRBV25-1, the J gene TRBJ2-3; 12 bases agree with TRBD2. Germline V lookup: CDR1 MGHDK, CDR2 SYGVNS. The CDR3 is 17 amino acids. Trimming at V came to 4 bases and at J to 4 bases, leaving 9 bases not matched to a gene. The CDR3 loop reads CASSAPVSSGRADTQYF. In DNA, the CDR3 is TGTGCCAGCAGTGCCCCCGTGTCTAGCGGGAGGGCAGATACGCAGTATTTT. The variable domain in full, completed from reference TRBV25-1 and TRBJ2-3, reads EADIYQTPRYLVIGTGKKITLECSQTMGHDKMYWYQQDPGMELHLIHYSYGVNSTEKGDLSSESTVSRIRTEHFPLTLESARPSHTSQYLCASSAPVSSGRADTQYFGPGTRLTVL.

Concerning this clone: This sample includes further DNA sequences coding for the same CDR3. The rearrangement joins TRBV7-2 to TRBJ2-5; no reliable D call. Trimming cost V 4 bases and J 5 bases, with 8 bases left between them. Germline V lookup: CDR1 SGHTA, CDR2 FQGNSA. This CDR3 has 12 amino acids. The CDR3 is CASSSFRETQYF. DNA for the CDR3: TGTGCCAGCAGCTCCTTTAGGGAGACCCAGTACTTC.

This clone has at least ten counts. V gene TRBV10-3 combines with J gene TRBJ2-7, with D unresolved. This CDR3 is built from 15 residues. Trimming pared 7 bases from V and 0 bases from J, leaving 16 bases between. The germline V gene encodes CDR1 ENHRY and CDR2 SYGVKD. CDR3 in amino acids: CAITPSEGSSYEQYF. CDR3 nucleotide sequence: TGTGCCATCACCCCCAGTGAAGGGTCCTCCTACGAGCAGTACTTC.

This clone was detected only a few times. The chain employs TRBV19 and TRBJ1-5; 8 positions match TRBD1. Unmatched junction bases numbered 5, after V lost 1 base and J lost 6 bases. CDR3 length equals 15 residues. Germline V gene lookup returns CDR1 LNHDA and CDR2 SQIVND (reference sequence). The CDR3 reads CASSIGLTGGQPQHF. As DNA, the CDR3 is TGTGCCAGTAGTATAGGCCTAACAGGGGGTCAGCCCCAGCATTTT.

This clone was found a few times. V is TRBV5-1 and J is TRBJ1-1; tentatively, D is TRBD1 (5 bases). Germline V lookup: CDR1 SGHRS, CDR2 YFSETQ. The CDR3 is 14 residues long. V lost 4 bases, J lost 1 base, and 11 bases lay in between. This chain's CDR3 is CASSRTPTNTEAFF. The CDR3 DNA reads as TGCGCCAGCAGCCGGACACCCACGAACACTGAAGCTTTCTTT.